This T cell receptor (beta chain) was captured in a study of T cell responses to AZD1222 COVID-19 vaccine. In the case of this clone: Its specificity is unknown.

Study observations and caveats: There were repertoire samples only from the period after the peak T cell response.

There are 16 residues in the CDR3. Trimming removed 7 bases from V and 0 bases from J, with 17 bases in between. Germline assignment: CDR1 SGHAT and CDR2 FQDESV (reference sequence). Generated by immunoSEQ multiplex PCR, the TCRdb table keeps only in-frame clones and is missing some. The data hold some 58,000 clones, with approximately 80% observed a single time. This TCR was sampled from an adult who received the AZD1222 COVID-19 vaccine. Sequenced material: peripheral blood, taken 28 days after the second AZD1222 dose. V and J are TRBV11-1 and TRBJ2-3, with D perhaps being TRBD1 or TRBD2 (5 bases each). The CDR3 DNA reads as TGTGCCAGCAAACTATCTTGGGACCCGAGCACAGATACGCAGTATTTT. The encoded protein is CASKLSWDPSTDTQYF.